This TCR beta chain was documented in a study of blood T cell repertoires in COVID-19. Looking at the study overall: Samples taken during acute and convalescent COVID-19 were collected in the United States, Italy and Spain. PBMCs, B-cell-depleted T cells, or T cells were the source of the cDNA or gDNA that made up the material.

Germline CDR1 is SNHLY and CDR2 is FYNNEI. This CDR3 is built from 15 residues. V was pared by 7 bases and J by 1 base, with 14 bases between. Original processing notes: Quantification of nucleated cells was approximated via reference gene primer amplification. Only in-frame clones appear in the TCRdb table, and some are missing; sequencing was by immunoSEQ multiplex PCR. That table furnishes V, J and clone size, whereas the DNA furnished D and trimming. This table holds roughly 100,000 clones, under 80% found once. The sequence was obtained from a woman aged 70-85 years with acute or convalescent COVID-19. The chain carries TRBV2 and TRBJ2-4, with unresolved D. Sequencing used peripheral blood. Written as DNA, the CDR3 is TGTGCCAGCACCATAGGATGGGCGGCCAAAAACATTCAGTACTTC. Translating gives CASTIGWAAKNIQYF.